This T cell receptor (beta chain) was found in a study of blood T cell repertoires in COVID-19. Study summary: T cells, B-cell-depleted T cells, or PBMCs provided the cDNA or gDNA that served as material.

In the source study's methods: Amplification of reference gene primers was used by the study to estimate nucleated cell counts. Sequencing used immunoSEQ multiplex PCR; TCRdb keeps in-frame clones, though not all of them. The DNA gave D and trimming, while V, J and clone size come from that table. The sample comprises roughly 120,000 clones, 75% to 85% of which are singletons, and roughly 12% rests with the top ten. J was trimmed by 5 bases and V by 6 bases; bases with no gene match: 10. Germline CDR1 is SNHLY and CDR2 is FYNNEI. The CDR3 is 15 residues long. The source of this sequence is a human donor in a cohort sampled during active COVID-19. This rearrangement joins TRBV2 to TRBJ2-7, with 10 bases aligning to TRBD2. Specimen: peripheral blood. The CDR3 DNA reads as TGTGCCAGCAGCCTGACGGCTAGCGGGGGCCACGAGCAGTACTTC. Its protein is CASSLTASGGHEQYF.